This entry lists 26 T cell receptor beta chains sequenced from one sample in a study of regulatory T cells in long-lasting Graves disease. Building of the TCR beta libraries involved iRepertoire HTBI primers and Arm-PCR of CDR3 regions. TCRdb called the multiplex PCR reads again in MiXCR, with one record for every CDR3 protein. The sample lists about 460,000 distinct CDR3 sequences; less than 15% were seen once. The time point is: newly diagnosed GD, antithyroid drugs for less than 3 months. Extracted PBMC RNA gave rise to the TCR library. This sample was also put to use in a study of T cells in Graves' hyperthyroidism and ophthalmopathy.

The source was peripheral blood mononuclear cells (PBMCs), collected at new diagnosis, from a patient treated with antithyroid drugs. All receptors come from a woman aged 50 to 60 with Graves disease.

CDR3 amino acids: CASSTEGQGFHNEQFF. In DNA form, the CDR3 reads TGTGCCAGCAGTACCGAAGGACAGGGTTTCCACAATGAGCAGTTCTTC. The chain links TRBV6-1 to TRBJ2-1; 8 bases match TRBD1. J gave up 5 bases and V 5 bases, and 11 bases lay outside the gene matches. The CDR3 runs to 16 residues. Per the germline V gene, CDR1 is MNHNS and CDR2 is SASEGT.

This clonotype came up many times. The genes are TRBV20-1 and TRBJ2-7; TRBD2 matches at 10 bases. The V gene end was trimmed by 5 bases and the J gene end by 1 base; junction bases not matched to a gene: 11. The CDR3 sequence is 16 residues long. CDR1 and CDR2 (germline): DFQATT, SNEGSKA (reference sequence). CDR3 sequence: CSAENHISGGSYEQYF. The CDR3 nucleotides read TGCAGTGCTGAAAATCACATTAGCGGGGGGTCCTACGAGCAGTACTTC.

The V and J genes are TRBV11-2 and TRBJ2-2; 10 bases agree with TRBD2. The CDR3 loop spans 18 amino acids. The germline CDR1 and CDR2 sequences are SGHAT and FQNNGV. The ends lost 4 bases at V and 7 bases at J; junction bases unmatched: 15. The CDR3 region has the DNA TGTGCCAGCAGCTCCCAGGGCCTCCTAGCGGGAGCGATCGGGGAGCTGTTTTTT. The encoded protein is CASSSQGLLAGAIGELFF.

V usage is TRBV20-1 and J usage is TRBJ1-5; 7 nucleotides agree with TRBD1. The CDR3 covers 17 residues. Germline V gene sequence: CDR1 DFQATT, CDR2 SNEGSKA (reference sequence). With 0 bases clipped from V and 4 bases from J, the junction kept 12 bases outside the gene matches. This CDR3 reads CSARDLKRDSQNQPQHF. The CDR3 DNA sequence: TGCAGTGCTAGAGACCTAAAAAGGGACAGTCAAAATCAGCCCCAGCATTTT.

This clonotype was seen repeatedly, ten times or more. V is TRBV20-1 and J is TRBJ2-5; 7 bases match TRBD1. This CDR3 region has 14 residues. From germline, CDR1 is DFQATT and CDR2 SNEGSKA (reference sequence). V was clipped by 5 bases and J by 5 bases; unmatched bases: 11. DNA of the CDR3: TGCAGTGCTGATGACAGGGTGGGATGGGAGACCCAGTACTTC. Protein: CSADDRVGWETQYF.

This clonotype came up a few times. The DNA for the CDR3 is TGTGCCATCAGAGGTCTAGTCGAGCACGGGGAGCTGTTTTTT. Protein product: CAIRGLVEHGELFF. The genes are TRBV10-3 and TRBJ2-2; D unclear. Trimming stripped 6 bases from V and 7 bases from J, with 15 bases between. Looked up from germline, CDR1 is ENHRY and CDR2 is SYGVKD. The CDR3 contains 14 residues.

This clonotype was counted at least ten times. The chain links TRBV27 to TRBJ2-7; TRBD2 aligns across 10 bases. The CDR3 is made up of 19 amino acids. Germline CDR1 is MNHEY and CDR2 is SMNVEV (reference sequence). The V and J ends lost 1 base and 8 bases, in that order; junction bases with no gene match: 20. CDR3 sequence reads: CASSLWAGPPGSGRYQQYF. CDR3 DNA sequence: TGTGCCAGCAGTTTATGGGCCGGTCCCCCAGGTAGCGGGAGGTACCAGCAGTACTTC.

This clonotype has a single count. The J gene is TRBJ1-2, the V gene TRBV30, with D maybe TRBD1 (6 bases). Trimming left V 3 bases short and J 8 bases short, with 19 bases between. The CDR3 length is 14 residues. The germline V gene encodes CDR1 GTSNPN and CDR2 SVGIG (reference sequence). CDR3 protein: CAWRTGSVVGGYTF. DNA of the CDR3: TGTGCCTGGAGGACAGGAAGCGTGGTCGGAGGCTACACCTTC. The full variable domain, with the rest looked up from reference TRBV30 and TRBJ1-2, is SQTIHQWPATLVQPVGSPLSLECTVEGTSNPNLYWYRQAAGRGLQLLFYSVGIGQISSEVPQNLSASRPQDRQFILSSKKLLLSDSGFYLCAWRTGSVVGGYTFGSGTRLTVV.

This clonotype was counted ten times or more. The chain joins TRBV30 to TRBJ2-2; no reliable D call. Deletions cut 3 bases from V and 7 bases from J, with 6 bases between. This CDR3 comprises 11 residues. CDR1 is GTSNPN, CDR2 SVGIG, per germline (reference sequence). The CDR3 protein is CAWRSLGELFF. CDR3 sequence (DNA): TGTGCCTGGAGGTCCCTCGGGGAGCTGTTTTTT.

There are many counts of this clonotype. J is TRBJ1-6 and V is TRBV2; unclear D gene. Germline lookup yields CDR1 SNHLY and CDR2 FYNNEI. The CDR3 sequence is 15 residues long. With 1 base removed from V and 5 bases from J, the gap between germline ends came to 9 bases. The CDR3 coding sequence is TGTGCCAGCAGTGAAGGTGGTTCTAATAATTCACCCCTCCACTTT. It encodes CASSEGGSNNSPLHF.

This clonotype was seen many times. The J gene is TRBJ2-7, the V gene TRBV28, with 7 bases matching TRBD1. V shed 10 bases and J 2 bases; nucleotides not matched to a gene: 11. This CDR3 spans 14 amino acids. Germline V gene lookup returns CDR1 MDHEN and CDR2 SYDVKM. CDR3 residues: CATLPGQTTYEQYF. The CDR3 nucleotides are TGTGCCACCCTCCCGGGACAGACGACCTACGAGCAGTACTTC.

The table lists this clonotype with many counts. The chain recombines TRBV18 with TRBJ2-7; D might be TRBD1 (5 bases). Trimming pared 6 bases from V and 3 bases from J, leaving 18 bases between. The V gene's germline CDR1 is KGHSH and CDR2 LQKENI. CDR3 size: 15 residues. The CDR3 is CASSPTKDTGYEQYF. For the CDR3, the DNA is TGTGCCAGCTCGCCCACGAAGGACACGGGCTACGAGCAGTACTTC.

This clonotype was seen at least ten times. In DNA, the CDR3 is TGTGCCAGCAGCTTAGGGTTTCGGGAGGACACAGATACGCAGTATTTT. Protein sequence: CASSLGFREDTDTQYF. The J gene is TRBJ2-3, the V gene TRBV7-9; 7 bases line up with TRBD2. The CDR3 consists of 16 residues. CDR1 and CDR2 (germline): SEHNR, FQNEAQ (reference sequence). Unmatched junction bases numbered 6, after V lost 1 base and J lost 2 bases.

This clonotype has just a few counts. The V gene is TRBV4-1, the J gene TRBJ1-1; D uncertain. CDR1 and CDR2 (germline): MGHRA, YSYEKL. The V end lost 4 bases, the J end lost 0 bases, and 12 bases lay between the germline ends. CDR3 size: 15 residues. The chain's CDR3 is CASSPATPMNTEAFF. CDR3 nucleotide sequence: TGCGCCAGCAGCCCCGCGACACCGATGAACACTGAAGCTTTCTTT.

Note on this clonotype: A much larger clone lies one base from this, so it may be a read error. CDR3 sequence (DNA): TGTGCCAGCAGTCCCCGACTAGCGGGAGAGACCCAGTTCTTC. Protein: CASSPRLAGETQFF. This sequence joins TRBV27 and TRBJ2-1, with 12 bases lining up with TRBD2. Per the germline V gene, CDR1 is MNHEY and CDR2 is SMNVEV (reference sequence). The CDR3 contains 14 residues. Trimming took 5 bases from V and 13 from J; bases not matched to a gene: 9.

The rearrangement uses TRBV20-1 and TRBJ1-6; D is unresolved. V was cut by 5 bases and J by 6 bases, with 17 bases left in between. The CDR3 is made up of 15 amino acids. Looked up from germline, CDR1 is DFQATT and CDR2 is SNEGSKA (reference sequence). The CDR3 coding sequence is TGCAGTGCTGCCCCCGGGCCAAGACCTAATTCACCCCTCCACTTT. It is translated as CSAAPGPRPNSPLHF.

This clonotype came up a few times. The J gene is TRBJ2-3, the V gene TRBV7-3; tentatively, D is TRBD2 (7 bases). This CDR3 is 16 amino acids long. CDR1 and CDR2 from the germline V gene are SGHTA and FQGTGA. V was pared by 5 bases and J by 1 base, with 16 bases between. The CDR3 loop is CASSPSGGGGTDTQYF. As DNA, the CDR3 is TGTGCCAGCAGCCCGAGCGGAGGGGGGGGCACAGATACGCAGTATTTT.

This clonotype was picked up many times. The chain couples TRBV7-9 to TRBJ2-2; D not resolved. There are 17 residues in the CDR3. The germline V gene has CDR1 SEHNR and CDR2 FQNEAQ (reference sequence). V lost 2 bases, J lost 2 bases, and 15 bases lay in between. CDR3 residues: CASSLSPGRPNTGELFF. The DNA of the CDR3 is TGTGCCAGCAGCTTAAGCCCCGGGCGGCCAAACACCGGGGAGCTGTTTTTT.

Many counts were recorded for this clonotype. The chain carries TRBV28 and TRBJ2-2; D not resolved. There are 16 residues in the CDR3. Between the trimmed V and J ends, which lost 5 bases and 2 bases, there was a span of 15 bases. Germline CDR1 reads MDHEN; CDR2 reads SYDVKM. The DNA of the CDR3 is TGTGCCAGCAGTCCGCCCGACTGGGCCAACACCGGGGAGCTGTTTTTT. Protein sequence: CASSPPDWANTGELFF.

As to this clonotype: Its ends do not fully match the called genes, so a read error is possible. The gene calls are TRBV6-2 or TRBV6-3 and TRBJ2-7, with 7 bases matching TRBD1. Germline-derived CDR1 and CDR2 are MNHEY and SVGEGT. The CDR3 consists of 12 residues. The CDR3 bases are TGTGCCAGCACAGACAGGGCATACGAGCAATACTTC. The encoded protein is CASTDRAYEQYF.

This clonotype came up many times. V and J are TRBV19 and TRBJ2-1; the D gene is possibly TRBD1 (7 bases). CDR1 is LNHDA, CDR2 SQIVND, per germline (reference sequence). V lost 6 bases, J lost 0 bases, and 18 bases lay in between. The CDR3 runs to 17 residues. CDR3 in DNA: TGTGCCAGTAGGAAGGGGGCAGCGGGTAGCTCCTACAATGAGCAGTTCTTC. It translates to CASRKGAAGSSYNEQFF.

At least ten counts were recorded for this clonotype. The rearrangement joins TRBV28 to TRBJ2-7; no firm D call. CDR3 size: 11 residues. Trimming removed 6 bases at V and 3 bases at J, with 6 bases between. The V gene's germline CDR1 is MDHEN and CDR2 SYDVKM. CDR3 in amino acids: CASSFHYEQYF. The CDR3 nucleotides are TGTGCCAGCAGCTTCCACTACGAGCAGTACTTC.

This clonotype came up many times. This rearrangement joins TRBV13 to TRBJ2-7; D is undetermined. Germline V CDR1 and CDR2: PRHDT, FYEKMQ (reference sequence). The CDR3 totals 17 residues. V was trimmed by 0 bases and J by 0 bases, leaving 15 bases between them. The CDR3 spells CASSLGHGYGDSYEQYF. The DNA of the CDR3 is TGTGCCAGCAGCTTAGGCCACGGTTATGGGGACTCCTACGAGCAGTACTTC.

The sample holds a few counts of this clonotype. The chain links TRBV3-1 to TRBJ1-6; D is unclear. Per the germline V gene, CDR1 is LGHDT and CDR2 is YNNKEL (reference sequence). The CDR3 sequence is 14 residues long. Trimming shortened V by 0 bases and J by 6 bases, and 6 bases separated the two germline ends. CDR3 sequence: CASSQEAGNSPLHF. The CDR3 DNA reads as TGTGCCAGCAGCCAAGAAGCGGGTAATTCACCCCTCCACTTT.

The sample holds a few counts of this clonotype. V usage is TRBV7-9 and J usage is TRBJ2-5; unclear D gene. Per the germline V gene, CDR1 is SEHNR and CDR2 is FQNEAQ (reference sequence). This CDR3 spans 15 amino acids. The V end lost 5 bases, the J end lost 2 bases, and 15 bases lay between the germline ends. The CDR3 DNA reads as TGTGCCAGCAGCGCCCTAGGTCAGCCACAAGAGACCCAGTACTTC. Translation gives CASSALGQPQETQYF.

This sequence joins TRBV5-1 and TRBJ1-1; 8 bases agree with TRBD1. The V and J ends lost 0 bases and 5 bases, in that order; junction bases with no gene match: 3. Germline V gene lookup returns CDR1 SGHRS and CDR2 YFSETQ. The CDR3 runs to 14 residues. The CDR3 DNA follows: TGCGCCAGCAGCTTGGGGGACAGGAGTACTGAAGCTTTCTTT. This encodes CASSLGDRSTEAFF.